A single sample is the source of the 21 T cell receptor beta chains below, sequenced in a study of T cell clones after liver transplantation. Assay used: immunoSEQ multiplex PCR; TCRdb lists only in-frame clones, some missing. The sample shows 65,000 to 80,000 clones, approximately 82% of them seen only once. Sequencing was performed on CD4+ T cells from blood, taken at the 22-month timepoint. These receptors originate from a human patient who received a liver transplant. Some T cells could come from the graft donor.

The chain is built from TRBV12-5 and TRBJ1-2; TRBD1 agrees at 10 bases. Germline lookup yields CDR1 LGHNT and CDR2 FRNRAP. This CDR3 is built from 16 residues. V shed 6 bases and J 3 bases; nucleotides not matched to a gene: 10. CDR3 sequence reads: CASGAGTGENYYGYTF. The CDR3 DNA is TGTGCTAGTGGAGCTGGGACAGGGGAAAATTACTATGGCTACACCTTC.

This chain connects TRBV28 to TRBJ1-5, with D maybe TRBD1 (5 bases). The CDR3 consists of 15 residues. Trimming removed 3 bases from V and 2 bases from J, with 11 bases in between. The germline V gene encodes CDR1 MDHEN and CDR2 SYDVKM. The CDR3 DNA follows: TGTGCCAGCAGTTTTGCACAGGAAGGCAATCAGCCCCAGCATTTT. Translation gives CASSFAQEGNQPQHF.

The table lists this clone with many counts. In nucleotides, the CDR3 is TGCGCCAGCAGCCAAGACCCGACAGGACTCTATGGCTACACCTTC. Its translation: CASSQDPTGLYGYTF. This chain links TRBV4-1 with TRBJ1-2; D possibly corresponds to TRBD1 (6 bases). Germline V gives CDR1 MGHRA, CDR2 YSYEKL. With 0 bases removed from V and 4 bases from J, the gap between germline ends came to 12 bases. The CDR3 covers 15 residues.

The gene calls are TRBV7-9 and TRBJ1-4, with a tentative D call TRBD1 (6 bases). Germline loops: CDR1 SEHNR, CDR2 FQNEAQ (reference sequence). The CDR3 sequence is 15 residues long. V gave up 2 bases and J gave up 7 bases, with 14 bases separating them. This CDR3 is CASSLPRDKIEKLFF. The CDR3 bases are TGTGCCAGCAGCTTACCCCGGGACAAAATTGAAAAACTGTTTTTT. The complete variable domain, with remaining parts taken from reference TRBV7-9 and TRBJ1-4, reads DTGVSQNPRHKITKRGQNVTFRCDPISEHNRLYWYRQTLGQGPEFLTYFQNEAQLEKSRLLSDRFSAERPKGSFSTLEIQRTEQGDSAMYLCASSLPRDKIEKLFFGSGTQLSVL.

The rearrangement joins TRBV19 to TRBJ2-7, with 9 nucleotides matching TRBD2. CDR3 length equals 15 residues. After removal of 6 bases from V and 1 base from J, the junction contained 7 bases not matched to a gene. Germline values: CDR1 LNHDA, CDR2 SQIVND (reference sequence). CDR3: CASRSGLAGSYEQYF. Written as DNA, the CDR3 is TGTGCCAGTAGGTCGGGCCTAGCGGGATCCTACGAGCAGTACTTC.

The rearrangement uses TRBV6-1 and TRBJ2-7; D remains ambiguous. The CDR3 extends over 14 amino acids. Germline V gene lookup returns CDR1 MNHNS and CDR2 SASEGT. Trimming took 0 bases from V and 3 from J, leaving 9 bases between them. DNA of the CDR3: TGTGCCAGCAGTGAAGCGGGTTATCGCTACGAGCAGTACTTC. It encodes CASSEAGYRYEQYF.

The CDR3: CASSAMGFGNQPQHF. DNA of the CDR3: TGTGCCAGCAGCGCGATGGGGTTTGGCAATCAGCCCCAGCATTTT. This chain links TRBV7-6 with TRBJ1-5; D unclear. The CDR3 loop spans 15 amino acids. Trimming removed 5 bases at V and 2 bases at J, with 13 bases between. The germline gives CDR1 SGHVS, CDR2 FNYEAQ.

This chain connects TRBV7-2 to TRBJ1-4; 7 bases are shared with TRBD1. CDR1 is SGHTA, CDR2 FQGNSA, per germline. The CDR3 is 16 amino acids. J gave up 7 bases and V 5 bases, and 13 bases lay outside the gene matches. CDR3 in amino acids: CASSLQLGTVGEKLFF. CDR3 in DNA: TGTGCCAGCAGCCTCCAACTCGGGACAGTAGGTGAAAAACTGTTTTTT.

The CDR3 sequence is CASSTGEGAVGETQYF. The CDR3 nucleotides are TGTGCCAGCAGCACAGGGGAAGGGGCGGTGGGAGAGACCCAGTACTTC. This chain links TRBV5-6 with TRBJ2-5, with 7 bases lining up with TRBD1. The CDR3 totals 16 residues. V was pared by 4 bases and J by 4 bases, with 13 bases of the junction left unmatched. Germline lookup yields CDR1 SGHDT and CDR2 YYEEEE.

V is TRBV5-1 and J is TRBJ2-3; TRBD2 agrees at 8 bases. V shed 4 bases, J shed 3 bases, and the junction held 4 bases outside the gene matches. The CDR3 consists of 14 residues. Germline V CDR1 and CDR2: SGHRS, YFSETQ. The CDR3 region has the DNA TGCGCCAGCAGCCCCGGGGGGGTAACAGATACGCAGTATTTT. This sequence encodes CASSPGGVTDTQYF.

This clone was detected once. The chain employs TRBV4-2 and TRBJ2-1; D perhaps matches TRBD2 (5 bases). V lost 0 bases to trimming and J lost 6 bases, with 15 bases between them. The CDR3 consists of 16 residues. CDR1 is LGHNA and CDR2 is YNFKEQ in the germline V gene. In DNA form, the CDR3 reads TGTGCCAGCAGCCAAGAAACTAGTTTAGAGGTCAATGAGCAGTTCTTC. Its protein is CASSQETSLEVNEQFF.

This rearrangement joins TRBV27 to TRBJ2-2, with D perhaps TRBD2 (6 bases). V was cut by 6 bases and J by 3 bases, with 17 bases left in between. CDR1 is MNHEY, CDR2 SMNVEV, per germline (reference sequence). The CDR3 is 16 residues long. CDR3 loop: CASSLGRYGDTGELFF. CDR3 DNA sequence: TGTGCCAGCAGCTTAGGGAGGTACGGAGACACCGGGGAGCTGTTTTTT.

The CDR3 here is CASSQGHAEAFF. The CDR3 coding sequence is TGCGCCAGCAGCCAAGGGCACGCTGAAGCTTTCTTT. The V and J genes are TRBV4-3 and TRBJ1-1; D gene uncertain. The length of the CDR3 is 12 residues. The germline V gene encodes CDR1 LGHNA and CDR2 YSLEER. Between the trimmed V and J ends, which lost 1 base and 6 bases, there was a span of 6 bases.

The chain joins TRBV5-4 to TRBJ1-2, with TRBD1 identical over 7 bases. The CDR3 contains 14 residues. The germline gives CDR1 SGHNT, CDR2 YYREEE (reference sequence). Germline trimming cut 4 bases from V and 3 bases from J; bases unmatched to any gene: 6. The CDR3 loop is CASSPQGEDYGYTF. The CDR3, as DNA: TGTGCCAGCAGCCCTCAGGGGGAGGACTATGGCTACACCTTC.

This chain connects TRBV18 to TRBJ1-1; D is undetermined. CDR3 size: 14 residues. Germline lookup yields CDR1 KGHSH and CDR2 LQKENI. V shed 3 bases and J shed 1 base, with 9 bases lying between them. For the CDR3, the DNA is TGTGCCAGCTCACCGTCGAATGGGAACACTGAAGCTTTCTTT. Its protein is CASSPSNGNTEAFF.

V usage is TRBV7-2 and J usage is TRBJ2-5; a possible D gene is TRBD1 (6 bases). Trimming left V 4 bases short and J 5 bases short, with 14 bases between. Germline CDR1 and CDR2: SGHTA and FQGNSA. The CDR3 totals 14 residues. In DNA, the CDR3 is TGTGCCAGCAGCTCGCCCGGGACAACGGAGACCCAGTACTTC. Residues: CASSSPGTTETQYF.

The chain joins TRBV7-9 to TRBJ1-5; 8 nucleotides agree with TRBD1. V shed 0 bases, J shed 3 bases, and the junction held 7 bases outside the gene matches. Per the germline V gene, CDR1 is SEHNR and CDR2 is FQNEAQ (reference sequence). CDR3 size: 17 residues. CDR3 region: CASSLASGTGFNQPQHF. The CDR3 DNA follows: TGTGCCAGCAGCTTAGCGTCAGGGACAGGATTCAATCAGCCCCAGCATTTT.

This chain links TRBV2 with TRBJ2-7, with 8 bases matching TRBD2. Per germline, CDR1 SNHLY and CDR2 FYNNEI. The junction had 10 bases not matched to a gene; V was cut back by 6 bases and J by 6 bases. This CDR3 is 14 amino acids long. The CDR3 DNA sequence: TGTGCCAGCAGCACAGGGACTAGGGTTCTCGAGCAGTACTTC. This encodes CASSTGTRVLEQYF. The full variable domain, its missing parts supplied by reference TRBV2 and TRBJ2-7, is EPEVTQTPSHQVTQMGQEVILRCVPISNHLYFYWYRQILGQKVEFLVSFYNNEISEKSEIFDDQFSVERPDGSNFTLKIRSTKLEDSAMYFCASSTGTRVLEQYFGPGTRLTVT.

V and J are TRBV2 and TRBJ2-2; 7 positions match TRBD2. This CDR3 region has 16 residues. The V gene end was trimmed by 8 bases and the J gene end by 1 base; junction bases not matched to a gene: 10. The germline gives CDR1 SNHLY, CDR2 FYNNEI. The CDR3 nucleotides read TGTGCCAGCTCATCCAGCAGCGGGATGAACACCGGGGAGCTGTTTTTT. Encoded protein: CASSSSSGMNTGELFF.

The chain employs TRBV5-1 and TRBJ1-1; no firm D call. V lost 0 bases and J 5 bases, leaving 20 bases between the germline ends. From germline, CDR1 is SGHRS and CDR2 YFSETQ. This CDR3 region has 17 residues. CDR3 in amino acids: CASSLVPAVTGLTEAFF. The CDR3 coding sequence is TGCGCCAGCAGCTTGGTGCCTGCTGTAACGGGGTTAACTGAAGCTTTCTTT.

The chain links TRBV6-6 to TRBJ2-5; TRBD2 matches at 11 bases. The germline gives CDR1 MNHNY, CDR2 SVGAGI (reference sequence). J gave up 5 bases and V 6 bases, and 8 bases lay outside the gene matches. The CDR3 length is 15 residues. The CDR3 region is CASRQTSGGGETQYF. CDR3 bases: TGTGCCAGCAGACAAACTAGCGGGGGAGGGGAGACCCAGTACTTC.